This entry is about one TCR beta chain. Germline CDR1 and CDR2: PRHDT and FYEKMQ (reference sequence). CDR3 length equals 14 residues. Trimming removed 6 bases from V and 3 bases from J, with 15 bases in between. This sample is drawn from a study of identical twins. Each donor was a healthy Caucasian. TCRdb ran MiXCR on the 5' RACE reads and lists one entry per CDR3 protein. The data show 1.5 million or so distinct CDR3 sequences, with roughly a third seen just once and around 0.25% held by the top ten. The sequenced sample was cord blood. V is TRBV13 and J is TRBJ2-7, with D perhaps TRBD1 or TRBD2 (5 bases each). The TCR originated in a newborn girl in good health. The CDR3 region has the DNA TGTGCCAGCAGACCCATGGGACGGAGCTACGAGCAGTACTTC. Residues: CASRPMGRSYEQYF.